This entry concerns a single T cell receptor (beta chain). The antigen is unknown. This sample stems from a study of human T cells and chemical hapten exposure. The study, taken as a whole, reports: Healthy people's immune response may differ from that of the donors, who had alopecia.

Separate cDNA molecules received unique molecular identifiers, which the library attached to them. As handled by the study authors: With a range of about 20,000 to 690,600, the median per sample was around 97,000 TCRs. Each CDR3 protein is one row after TCRdb ran MiXCR on the RACE reads. The authors' filters were not applied to this entry. This table holds roughly 52,000 distinct CDR3 sequences, less than 10% found once. Time point noted: patch test 2, 6 weeks after DPC sensitization. Treatment specified: therapeutic diphenylcyclopropenone sensitization with weekly scalp DPC. The sequence derives from a woman aged 45-65 years with alopecia areata. Some clones in this sample may be carry-over from other donors' samples. Specimen: whole blood, collected in connection with sensitization to the hapten diphenylcyclopropenone (DPC).

The CDR3 bases are TGTGCCAGCAGGGGCCCAACAGATACGCAGTATTTT. This codes for CASRGPTDTQYF. The chain has TRBV2 and TRBJ2-3, with D unclear. Germline lookup yields CDR1 SNHLY and CDR2 FYNNEI. With 6 bases removed from V and 3 bases from J, the gap between germline ends came to 7 bases. CDR3 length: 12 amino acids.